This T cell receptor (beta chain) was observed in a study of T cell responses to AZD1222 COVID-19 vaccine. Study-wide findings and caveats: Close to half of spike-specific TCRs reportedly recognize unmutated variant regions. Spike-specific TCR breadth and depth went up after people got two AZD1222 doses. All repertoire sampling was performed exclusively after the peak T cell response. Among AZD1222 vaccinees, only 5 to 7 were seropositive at baseline.

The CDR3 is 14 amino acids. The V gene's germline CDR1 is SNHLY and CDR2 FYNNEI. V was pared by 6 bases and J by 1 base, with 5 bases of the junction left unmatched. Concerning this clone itself: Its specificity is not known.

The method was immunoSEQ multiplex PCR; TCRdb's version includes in-frame clones alone and lacks a portion of them. The sample holds more than 85,000 clones, roughly 90% seen once. The chain recombines TRBV2 with TRBJ1-1, with TRBD1 matching 7 bases. This TCR derives from an adult in good health. This sample comprised peripheral blood, obtained on day 0 of AZD1222 vaccination. CDR3 coding DNA: TGTGCCAGCAGCCTCAGGGGGTCGAACACTGAAGCTTTCTTT. Protein sequence: CASSLRGSNTEAFF.